This T cell receptor beta chain was captured in a study of blood T cell repertoires in COVID-19. Only in-frame clones appear in the TCRdb table, and some are missing; sequencing was by immunoSEQ multiplex PCR. The sample has a few hundred thousand clones; 80% to 90% are singletons. V was trimmed by 4 bases and J by 5 bases, leaving 10 bases between them. From germline, CDR1 is SGHNT and CDR2 YYREEE (reference sequence). The CDR3 sequence is 13 residues long. Sequencing input: PBMCs or T cells enriched from blood (not recorded which). V is TRBV5-4 and J is TRBJ2-1; tentatively, D is TRBD2 (6 bases). The clonotype originates from a woman aged 35 to 49 with acute COVID-19. The chain's CDR3 is CASSGRLDNEQFF. CDR3 bases: TGTGCCAGCAGCGGGAGACTAGACAATGAGCAGTTCTTC.